Below, 22 T cell receptor beta chains from the same sample are listed, as sequenced in a study of human T cells and chemical hapten exposure. Sample time point: pre-sensitization, week 0. Documented treatment: therapeutic diphenylcyclopropenone sensitization with weekly scalp DPC. TCRdb independently ran MiXCR on the RACE reads; one entry per CDR3 protein. There are tens of thousands of distinct CDR3 sequences in the sample; roughly 10% occur only once, and roughly 6% lies in the top ten. The material was whole blood, obtained in connection with sensitization to the hapten diphenylcyclopropenone (DPC). The source is a man between 25 and 39 years old with alopecia areata. Some clones in this sample may be carry-over from other donors' samples.

This clonotype has just a few counts. The J gene is TRBJ2-4, the V gene TRBV20-1; D is uncertain. The V gene lost 5 bases and the J gene lost 1 base, with 15 bases spanning the gap. Looked up from germline, CDR1 is DFQATT and CDR2 is SNEGSKA (reference sequence). The CDR3 loop spans 15 amino acids. The CDR3 region has the DNA TGCAGTGCTTTCTCCCCTGACCTGGCCAAAAACATTCAGTACTTC. This sequence encodes CSAFSPDLAKNIQYF.

This clonotype was seen repeatedly, ten times or more. The genes are TRBV3-1 and TRBJ2-5, with TRBD2 matching over 7 bases. This CDR3 is built from 13 residues. In germline, CDR1 is LGHDT, CDR2 YNNKEL (reference sequence). J lost 5 bases, V lost 3 bases, and 3 bases had no gene match. CDR3 DNA sequence: TGTGCCAGCAGCCACGGACTAGGGGAGACCCAGTACTTC. Its protein is CASSHGLGETQYF.

The rearrangement uses TRBV12-3 or TRBV12-4 and TRBJ2-7; D is unclear. The CDR3 covers 11 residues. The germline V and J ends were trimmed by 5 bases and 3 bases, with 5 bases remaining between them. CDR3 coding DNA: TGTGCCAGCAGTCCGCACTACGAGCAGTACTTC. Encoded protein: CASSPHYEQYF.

The V call is TRBV7-9, the J call TRBJ1-4; possibly TRBD1 for D (6 bases). Looked up from germline, CDR1 is SEHNR and CDR2 is FQNEAQ (reference sequence). The CDR3 contains 15 residues. V was cut by 6 bases and J by 6 bases, with 17 bases left in between. The CDR3 is CASSPRGARDEKLFF. The CDR3 DNA reads as TGTGCCAGCAGTCCGCGGGGGGCGCGGGATGAAAAACTGTTTTTT.

This clonotype was found a few times. The chain employs TRBV20-1 and TRBJ2-1; D unclear. Between the trimmed V and J ends, which lost 3 bases and 2 bases, there was a span of 14 bases. Germline CDR1 is DFQATT and CDR2 is SNEGSKA (reference sequence). The CDR3 is 15 residues long. The CDR3 DNA is TGCAGTGCTAGTTTAGCTGAGCCAGCCTACAATGAGCAGTTCTTC. It yields the protein CSASLAEPAYNEQFF.

There are many counts of this clonotype. This chain connects TRBV20-1 to TRBJ2-1; 12 bases align to TRBD2. V was pared by 6 bases and J by 4 bases, with 16 bases of the junction left unmatched. This CDR3 is 18 amino acids long. Germline V lookup: CDR1 DFQATT, CDR2 SNEGSKA (reference sequence). CDR3 in DNA: TGCAGTGCCCCGGGGAGACTAGCGGGAGTGGACTATTACAATGAGCAGTTCTTC. This encodes CSAPGRLAGVDYYNEQFF.

This chain uses TRBV12-3 or TRBV12-4 with TRBJ1-5; unclear D gene. The CDR3 is 12 residues long. V lost 8 bases and J lost 10, with 15 bases in between. CDR3 region: CASRLSLGPQHF. The CDR3 DNA reads as TGTGCCAGCCGACTCTCTCTGGGTCCCCAGCATTTT.

This clonotype has at least ten counts. The rearrangement joins TRBV5-1 to TRBJ2-1; the D is unclear. Germline V gives CDR1 SGHRS, CDR2 YFSETQ. The germline V and J ends were trimmed by 4 bases and 5 bases, with 25 bases remaining between them. The CDR3 runs to 18 residues. The CDR3 sequence: CASSAVLGPGLSDNEQFF. Written as DNA, the CDR3 is TGCGCCAGCAGCGCCGTATTAGGGCCCGGTCTTTCGGACAATGAGCAGTTCTTC.

This clonotype was seen a few times. The chain employs TRBV5-1 and TRBJ1-5, with 8 bases matching TRBD1. Germline CDR1 reads SGHRS; CDR2 reads YFSETQ. The V gene end was trimmed by 0 bases and the J gene end by 2 bases; junction bases not matched to a gene: 4. This CDR3 region has 16 residues. CDR3 bases: TGCGCCAGCAGCTTGGGGACAGGGTCGCGCAATCAGCCCCAGCATTTT. Translating it yields CASSLGTGSRNQPQHF.

The V gene is TRBV6-6, the J gene TRBJ2-5; D is undetermined. The CDR3 extends over 10 amino acids. From germline, CDR1 is MNHNY and CDR2 SVGAGI (reference sequence). V gave up 6 bases and J gave up 5 bases, with 4 bases separating them. CDR3 amino acids: CASRRETQYF. CDR3 coding DNA: TGTGCCAGCAGACGGGAGACCCAGTACTTC.

This clonotype was seen only a few times. The gene calls are TRBV3-1 and TRBJ1-5, with D possibly being TRBD1 (5 bases). Germline V CDR1 and CDR2: LGHDT, YNNKEL (reference sequence). Trimming left V 1 base short and J 3 bases short, with 13 bases between. This CDR3 has 16 residues. The CDR3 protein is CASSQAGGILNQPQHF. In nucleotides, the CDR3 is TGTGCCAGCAGCCAAGCCGGGGGTATTCTCAATCAGCCCCAGCATTTT.

This clonotype was recorded many times. This chain connects TRBV7-8 to TRBJ1-6; the match to TRBD1 covers 11 bases. Germline lookup yields CDR1 SGHVS and CDR2 FQNEAQ. CDR3 length equals 18 residues. V lost 2 bases to trimming and J lost 7 bases; unmatched junction nucleotides: 10. CDR3 nucleotides: TGTGCCAGCAGCTTAATTAAGGACAGGGGGCGCTGGAATTCACCCCTCCACTTT. The encoded protein is CASSLIKDRGRWNSPLHF.

V usage is TRBV20-1 and J usage is TRBJ2-3; 7 bases map to TRBD2. Germline values: CDR1 DFQATT, CDR2 SNEGSKA (reference sequence). This CDR3 has 11 amino acids. With 6 bases clipped from V and 8 bases from J, the junction kept 5 bases outside the gene matches. CDR3 in amino acids: CSAETGGTQYF. DNA for the CDR3: TGCAGTGCCGAGACGGGGGGTACGCAGTATTTT.

This clonotype was counted ten times or more. The V and J genes are TRBV9 and TRBJ1-3; no definite D call. Between the trimmed V and J ends, which lost 1 base and 2 bases, there was a span of 4 bases. CDR1 is SGDLS and CDR2 is YYNGEE in the germline V gene. The CDR3 extends over 13 amino acids. CDR3 residues: CASSVTAGNTIYF. The CDR3 DNA is TGTGCCAGCAGCGTAACGGCTGGAAACACCATATATTTT. Full variable domain (remainder filled in from reference TRBV9 and TRBJ1-3): DSGVTQTPKHLITATGQRVTLRCSPRSGDLSVYWYQQSLDQGLQFLIQYYNGEERAKGNILERFSAQQFPDLHSELNLSSLELGDSALYFCASSVTAGNTIYFGEGSWLTVV.

This clonotype has ten or more counts. The rearrangement joins TRBV7-6 to TRBJ1-1; TRBD1 aligns across 11 bases. The CDR3 length is 18 residues. The V and J ends lost 2 bases and 4 bases, in that order; junction bases with no gene match: 12. Germline CDR1 and CDR2: SGHVS and FNYEAQ. The CDR3 sequence: CASSLNGRTGGAGTEAFF. The CDR3, as DNA: TGTGCCAGCAGCTTAAATGGTCGGACAGGGGGCGCCGGCACTGAAGCTTTCTTT.

V is TRBV7-9 and J is TRBJ2-3, with TRBD2 matching over 14 bases. The germline V gene encodes CDR1 SEHNR and CDR2 FQNEAQ (reference sequence). V trimming: 3 bases; J trimming: 4 bases; junction bases outside the gene matches: 6. The CDR3 covers 17 residues. The CDR3 here is CASSLTSGRAKADTQYF. The CDR3 bases are TGTGCCAGCAGCTTGACTAGCGGGAGGGCCAAGGCAGATACGCAGTATTTT.

The J gene is TRBJ1-1, the V gene TRBV5-1; D remains ambiguous. The CDR3 extends over 14 amino acids. V shed 7 bases and J shed 3 bases, with 16 bases lying between them. CDR1 SGHRS and CDR2 YFSETQ come from the germline V gene. The CDR3 sequence: CASSRNGVDTEAFF. In nucleotides, the CDR3 is TGCGCCAGCTCCCGGAACGGTGTGGACACTGAAGCTTTCTTT.

This clonotype was counted between two and nine times. The gene calls are TRBV6-6 and TRBJ2-5; D uncertain. CDR3 size: 13 residues. Germline lookup yields CDR1 MNHNY and CDR2 SVGAGI (reference sequence). The V and J ends lost 5 bases and 5 bases respectively, with 12 bases between them. CDR3 loop: CASSPGPPETQYF. In DNA, the CDR3 is TGTGCCAGCAGTCCAGGCCCCCCCGAGACCCAGTACTTC.

In its sample, this clonotype was seen many times. The V gene is TRBV13, the J gene TRBJ1-6, with TRBD1 identical over 12 bases. This CDR3 has 19 residues. V trimming: 4 bases; J trimming: 7 bases; junction bases outside the gene matches: 14. Germline CDR1 PRHDT, CDR2 FYEKMQ (reference sequence). The CDR3 reads CASSSPGDWDRGRNSPLHF. The CDR3 DNA is TGTGCCAGCAGCTCGCCAGGAGACTGGGACAGGGGGCGAAATTCACCCCTCCACTTT. The variable domain in full, with the rest retrieved from reference TRBV13 and TRBJ1-6, is AAGVIQSPRHLIKEKRETATLKCYPIPRHDTVYWYQQGPGQDPQFLISFYEKMQSDKGSIPDRFSAQQFSDYHSELNMSSLELGDSALYFCASSSPGDWDRGRNSPLHFGNGTRLTVT.

The V gene is TRBV10-2, the J gene TRBJ2-4, with 10 bases fitting TRBD1. The CDR3 is 17 amino acids. Germline V gives CDR1 WSHSY, CDR2 SAAADI. Trimming cost V 3 bases and J 1 base; bases outside gene matches: 6. The CDR3 DNA follows: TGCGCCAGCAGTGATAGAGACAGGGGGCGCGCCAAAAACATTCAGTACTTC. Protein product: CASSDRDRGRAKNIQYF.

At least ten counts were recorded for this clonotype. Here the CDR3 reads CASSVEVSQAEQFF. The CDR3 coding sequence is TGCGCCAGCAGCGTGGAGGTTAGCCAGGCTGAGCAGTTCTTC. The chain couples TRBV5-1 to TRBJ2-1, with D possibly TRBD2 on 5 matching bases. V was pared by 4 bases and J by 9 bases, with 17 bases between. CDR1 is SGHRS and CDR2 is YFSETQ in the germline V gene. This CDR3 is built from 14 residues.

This clonotype was picked up one time. This may be a read error, as it is one base from a much larger clone. This CDR3 is missing its conserved last phenylalanine or tryptophan, likely due to a read error. The chain couples TRBV4-3 to TRBJ1-5; D not certain. The CDR3 is 13 amino acids. The germline V gene encodes CDR1 LGHNA and CDR2 YSLEER. Trimming removed 0 bases from V and 9 bases from J, with 9 bases in between. CDR3 protein: CASSQDVGSPQHL. For the CDR3, the DNA is TGCGCCAGCAGCCAAGATGTTGGATCGCCCCAGCATCTT.